By frequency, the clone carrying this T cell receptor beta chain registers large. The observed sequence ends 3 residues before the CDR3 terminus, with the missing tail filled in from the germline J gene. The nonmyeloablative bone marrow transplants came from related graft donors, with transient mixed chimerism. Unstimulated Tregs (CD4+CD25+CD127-) and CD4+CD25- non-Tregs were sorted from PBMCs. This CDR3 comprises 14 residues. Trimming left V 7 bases short and J 4 bases short, with 17 bases between. The germline V gene encodes CDR1 SGHRS and CDR2 YFSETQ. The data were obtained in a study of Tregs in tolerant kidney transplant recipients. TCRdb keeps only in-frame clones here, not all; method: immunoSEQ multiplex PCR. The listing records some 5,800 clones.

The input for sequencing was CD8+ T cells from blood (PBMCs), taken 12 months after the transplant. This chain uses TRBV5-1 with TRBJ1-1; D perhaps matches TRBD1 (5 bases). The receptor was isolated from a human patient who received a combined kidney and bone marrow transplant. Some T cells may have originated in the graft donor. The chain's CDR3 is CASALGGYSTEAFF. CDR3 bases read: TGCGCCAGCGCCCTTGGGGGGTACTCCACTGAA. The whole variable domain, remainder taken from reference TRBV5-1 and TRBJ1-1, is KAGVTQTPRYLIKTRGQQVTLSCSPISGHRSVSWYQQTPGQGLQFLFEYFSETQRNKGNFPGRFSGRQFSNSRSEMNVSTLELGDSALYLCASALGGYSTEAFFGQGTRLTVV.